This T cell receptor beta chain was documented in a study of blood T cells in healthy people across ages. Alongside a J-beta primer mix, a sample-barcoded 5' primer served in a second PCR lasting roughly 6 to 12 cycles. MiXCR was run by TCRdb on the 5' RACE reads, yielding one entry per CDR3 protein. The data contain approximately 1.5 million distinct CDR3 sequences, roughly 43% of them singletons. Healthy individuals of Caucasian origin from Russia, aged roughly 6 to 95, served as donors. Per the germline V gene, CDR1 is SGHDT and CDR2 is YYEEEE. The CDR3 has 14 amino acids. V gave up 3 bases and J gave up 5 bases, with 12 bases separating them.

V and J are TRBV5-6 and TRBJ1-5, with D unresolved. The sequenced sample was blood. The TCR was taken from a woman under 30 in good health. The CDR3 nucleotides read TGTGCCAGCAGCTCCGGGCCTAAATATCAGCCCCAGCATTTT. Translating it yields CASSSGPKYQPQHF.